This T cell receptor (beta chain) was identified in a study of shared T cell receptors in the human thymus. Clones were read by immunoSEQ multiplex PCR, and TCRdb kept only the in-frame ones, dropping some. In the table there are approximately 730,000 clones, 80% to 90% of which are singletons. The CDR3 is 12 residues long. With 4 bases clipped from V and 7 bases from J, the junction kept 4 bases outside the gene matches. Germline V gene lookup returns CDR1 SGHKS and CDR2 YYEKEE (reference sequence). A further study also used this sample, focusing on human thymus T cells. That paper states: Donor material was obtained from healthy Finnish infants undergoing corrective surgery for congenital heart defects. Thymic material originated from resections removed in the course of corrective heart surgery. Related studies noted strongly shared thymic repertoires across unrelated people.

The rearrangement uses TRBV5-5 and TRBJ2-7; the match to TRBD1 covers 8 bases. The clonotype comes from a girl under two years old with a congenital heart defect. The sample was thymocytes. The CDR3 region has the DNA TGTGCCAGCAGCGCCAGGGGGCCGGAGCAGTACTTC. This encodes CASSARGPEQYF.